This TCR beta chain emerged from a study of cytomegalovirus exposure and HLA in healthy donors. Points from the study as a whole: Both high specificity and high sensitivity reportedly marked the classifier's diagnosis of cytomegalovirus status.

The CDR3 runs to 14 residues. The V gene's germline CDR1 is MNHNS and CDR2 SASEGT. V dropped 7 bases and J dropped 4; count of bases not matched to a gene: 8. About this clone itself: Its target is not known.

13 Jbeta primers and 60 Vbeta primers were used for the PCR. Clones were read by immunoSEQ multiplex PCR, and TCRdb kept only the in-frame ones, dropping some. The table has 200,000 or so clones, more than 70% seen once. The chain employs TRBV6-1 and TRBJ1-2; 8 bases are a match to TRBD1. Sample: PBMCs. This clonotype was obtained from a boy aged 5-17 years in good health and CMV-seronegative. This CDR3 is CASTPGGQGYGYTF. In DNA form, the CDR3 reads TGTGCCAGCACCCCGGGAGGACAGGGCTATGGCTACACCTTC.